The 2 T cell receptor beta chains below come from one sample, sequenced in a study of response to subunit inactivated influenza vaccine. Using its own MiXCR run on the RT-PCR reads, TCRdb lists one record per CDR3 protein. The table records about 650,000 distinct CDR3 sequences, around 14% of them present only once. The source material was PBMCs from blood, sampled about 11 days after vaccination. Source of these receptors: a man aged 50 to 60 who received an inactivated influenza vaccine.

A few counts support this clonotype. The chain employs TRBV7-9 and TRBJ2-1; no clear D. Germline CDR1 and CDR2: SEHNR and FQNEAQ (reference sequence). The CDR3 is 12 residues long. The V end was cut by 4 bases, the J end by 5 bases, with 6 bases between. Here the CDR3 reads CASSWPDNEQFF. In nucleotides, the CDR3 is TGTGCCAGCAGCTGGCCCGACAATGAGCAGTTCTTC.

The rearrangement uses TRBV12-3 or TRBV12-4 and TRBJ2-7, with 7 bases aligning to TRBD2. CDR3 length equals 15 residues. Trimming removed 4 bases from V and 3 bases from J; junction bases left unmatched: 9. The CDR3 coding sequence is TGTGCCAGCAGTTCCCAGCGGGGCGACCTCTACGAGCAGTACTTC. Translating it yields CASSSQRGDLYEQYF.